This note documents a single T cell receptor beta chain sequence. The CDR3 runs 17 residues. Germline CDR1 LGHDT, CDR2 YNNKEL (reference sequence). Losses at the gene ends were 4 bases for V and 4 bases for J; bases not matched to a gene: 10. Profiling relied on immunoSEQ multiplex PCR, and the TCRdb table lists in-frame clones only, not all of them. Here the sample spans approximately 120,000 clones, about 88% being singletons. The sample is drawn from a study of T cell responses to AZD1222 COVID-19 vaccine. Looking at the study overall: Doses given second, at about 4 or about 12 weeks, were pooled.

The specimen comprised peripheral blood, sampled on day 0 of AZD1222 vaccination. The receptor's source is an adult in good health. This chain uses TRBV3-1 (or the pseudogene TRBV3-2) with TRBJ2-1; the match to TRBD2 covers 10 bases. The CDR3 reads CASSPRGGLAYYNEQFF. In nucleotides, the CDR3 is TGTGCCAGCAGCCCCCGGGGGGGACTAGCGTATTACAATGAGCAGTTCTTC.